Shown below are 29 T cell receptor beta chains from a single sample sequenced in a study of identical twins. MiXCR, run by TCRdb on the 5' RACE reads, gives a single entry per CDR3 protein. Of a few hundred thousand distinct CDR3 sequences in the sample, approximately 9.6% are singletons; the top ten hold 2.5% to 3.5%. These sequences were also reported in another study, on yellow fever vaccine responses in identical twins.

Sequences were obtained from PBMCs. The receptors derive from a woman under 30 in good health.

The chain combines TRBV3-1 with TRBJ2-1, with D perhaps assigned TRBD1 or TRBD2 (5 bases each). The CDR3 runs to 15 residues. Trimming took off 0 bases at V and 8 bases at J, with 14 bases between the two ends. Germline CDR1 is LGHDT and CDR2 is YNNKEL (reference sequence). The CDR3 here is CASSQELGAGDEQFF. CDR3 in DNA: TGTGCCAGCAGCCAAGAGCTCGGGGCGGGCGATGAGCAGTTCTTC.

This sequence joins TRBV7-9 and TRBJ1-4; D uncertain. The CDR3 is 16 residues long. From germline, CDR1 is SEHNR and CDR2 FQNEAQ (reference sequence). V lost 4 bases and J 3 bases, leaving 15 bases between the germline ends. The CDR3 nucleotides are TGTGCCAGCAGCTCCTTCTTGATTCAACCTAATGAAAAACTGTTTTTT. The encoded protein is CASSSFLIQPNEKLFF.

This clonotype was seen once. V is TRBV25-1 and J is TRBJ2-7; D unclear. This CDR3 has 14 residues. The germline V gene has CDR1 MGHDK and CDR2 SYGVNS. V was shortened by 3 bases and J by 2 bases, with 11 bases between the two germline ends. The CDR3 region is CASSDVDTPYEQYF. The CDR3 region has the DNA TGTGCCAGCAGTGATGTCGACACTCCCTACGAGCAGTACTTC.

This clonotype came up a few times. This rearrangement joins TRBV7-9 to TRBJ2-1, with 11 bases that match TRBD2. Germline values: CDR1 SEHNR, CDR2 FQNEAQ (reference sequence). CDR3 size: 16 residues. V trimming: 1 base; J trimming: 5 bases; junction bases outside the gene matches: 4. The CDR3 DNA reads as TGTGCCAGCAGCTTAGGACTAGCGGGACCCAACAATGAGCAGTTCTTC. Protein: CASSLGLAGPNNEQFF. The variable domain in full, with the rest retrieved from reference TRBV7-9 and TRBJ2-1, is DTGVSQNPRHKITKRGQNVTFRCDPISEHNRLYWYRQTLGQGPEFLTYFQNEAQLEKSRLLSDRFSAERPKGSFSTLEIQRTEQGDSAMYLCASSLGLAGPNNEQFFGPGTRLTVL.

The chain employs TRBV12-3 or TRBV12-4 and TRBJ2-7; perhaps TRBD2 as D (6 bases). This CDR3 contains 13 residues. V was clipped by 6 bases and J by 5 bases, with 14 bases between them. CDR3 sequence reads: CASSKRDSDEQYF. The CDR3 DNA reads as TGTGCCAGCAGCAAACGGGACTCTGACGAGCAGTACTTC.

The chain carries TRBV3-1 and TRBJ1-2; TRBD1 agrees at 9 bases. CDR3 length: 17 residues. CDR1 and CDR2 (germline): LGHDT, YNNKEL (reference sequence). V shed 4 bases, J shed 4 bases, and the junction held 13 bases outside the gene matches. CDR3 bases: TGTGCCAGCAGCCCATCCCATCGGGGACAGGGCGCCTATGGCTACACCTTC. Encoded protein: CASSPSHRGQGAYGYTF.

There are many counts of this clonotype. The chain has TRBV6-5 and TRBJ2-3, with TRBD2 as a possible D gene (6 bases). CDR1 MNHEY and CDR2 SVGAGI come from the germline V gene. V shed 0 bases and J shed 1 base, with 11 bases lying between them. This CDR3 region has 16 residues. The CDR3 DNA reads as TGTGCCAGCAGTTACTCGCCGGGAGTGGGCACAGATACGCAGTATTTT. Translation gives CASSYSPGVGTDTQYF.

V is TRBV5-1 and J is TRBJ1-1; D is unclear. There are 15 residues in the CDR3. V was pared by 4 bases and J by 5 bases, with 18 bases between. CDR1 and CDR2 from the germline V gene are SGHRS and YFSETQ. CDR3 protein: CASSNRDRGGTEAFF. The DNA of the CDR3 is TGCGCCAGCAGCAACCGAGACCGGGGAGGGACTGAAGCTTTCTTT.

This clonotype was recorded at least ten times. V usage is TRBV20-1 and J usage is TRBJ2-2; the D call may be TRBD1 or TRBD2 (5 bases each). CDR1 and CDR2 (germline): DFQATT, SNEGSKA (reference sequence). There are 13 residues in the CDR3. The V end lost 6 bases, the J end lost 2 bases, and 10 bases lay between the germline ends. The CDR3 region is CSARRGNTGELFF. CDR3 coding DNA: TGCAGTGCAAGACGGGGCAACACCGGGGAGCTGTTTTTT.

This clonotype occurred many times. The chain joins TRBV7-2 to TRBJ2-7; D uncertain. V lost 6 bases, J lost 1 base, and 10 bases lay in between. Germline CDR1 reads SGHTA; CDR2 reads FQGNSA. The CDR3 covers 13 residues. CDR3 loop: CASRAMGSYEQYF. The CDR3 DNA follows: TGTGCCAGCAGGGCCATGGGTTCCTACGAGCAGTACTTC.

This clonotype was counted only a few times. V gene TRBV15 combines with J gene TRBJ2-7; D is possibly TRBD1 (6 bases). V was pared by 0 bases and J by 3 bases, with 12 bases between. The germline CDR1 and CDR2 sequences are LNHNV and YYDKDF (reference sequence). CDR3 length: 15 residues. CDR3 DNA sequence: TGTGCCACCAGCAGAGATCCCGGACAGAACTACGAGCAGTACTTC. Its protein is CATSRDPGQNYEQYF. Using reference TRBV15 and TRBJ2-7 for the parts outside the CDR3, the full variable domain is DAMVIQNPRYQVTQFGKPVTLSCSQTLNHNVMYWYQQKSSQAPKLLFHYYDKDFNNEADTPDNFQSRRPNTSFCFLDIRSPGLGDTAMYLCATSRDPGQNYEQYFGPGTRLTVT.

This chain joins TRBV5-1 and TRBJ2-3, with D perhaps TRBD1 (6 bases). The CDR3 length is 15 residues. V lost 1 base, J lost 2 bases, and 11 bases lay in between. Germline values: CDR1 SGHRS, CDR2 YFSETQ. CDR3 DNA sequence: TGCGCCAGCAGCTTGAGGGGGACAATCACAGATACGCAGTATTTT. Translating it yields CASSLRGTITDTQYF. The complete variable domain, with remaining parts taken from reference TRBV5-1 and TRBJ2-3, reads KAGVTQTPRYLIKTRGQQVTLSCSPISGHRSVSWYQQTPGQGLQFLFEYFSETQRNKGNFPGRFSGRQFSNSRSEMNVSTLELGDSALYLCASSLRGTITDTQYFGPGTRLTVL.

This chain joins TRBV5-1 and TRBJ1-1; 8 bases map to TRBD1. V lost 5 bases and J lost 1; bases outside the gene matches: 7. This CDR3 has 15 residues. The germline gives CDR1 SGHRS, CDR2 YFSETQ. The CDR3 loop is CASRSGQGQNTEAFF. CDR3 bases: TGCGCCAGCAGATCTGGACAGGGTCAGAACACTGAAGCTTTCTTT.

The sample holds many counts of this clonotype. The rearrangement links TRBV2 to TRBJ1-4; D is ambiguous. The CDR3 sequence is 15 residues long. Trimming left V 1 base short and J 0 bases short, with 6 bases between. Germline V gene sequence: CDR1 SNHLY, CDR2 FYNNEI. CDR3 sequence (DNA): TGTGCCAGCAGTGAAGACCGGGCAACTAATGAAAAACTGTTTTTT. It encodes CASSEDRATNEKLFF.

The table lists this clonotype with many counts. The rearrangement joins TRBV11-1 to TRBJ2-1; no definite D call. In germline, CDR1 is SGHAT, CDR2 FQDESV (reference sequence). Trimming stripped 1 base from V and 10 bases from J, with 8 bases between. The CDR3 contains 12 residues. The CDR3 spells CASSLGVGEQFF. The CDR3 nucleotides are TGTGCCAGCAGCTTAGGTGTGGGGGAGCAGTTCTTC. Drawing the rest from reference TRBV11-1 and TRBJ2-1, the complete variable domain is EAEVAQSPRYKITEKSQAVAFWCDPISGHATLYWYRQILGQGPELLVQFQDESVVDDSQLPKDRFSAERLKGVDSTLKIQPAELGDSAMYLCASSLGVGEQFFGPGTRLTVL.

This clonotype occurred many times. A read error may account for a junction end that differs from germline. The rearrangement links TRBV15 to TRBJ2-7, with D possibly TRBD1 on 6 matching bases. From germline, CDR1 is LNHNV and CDR2 YYDKDF (reference sequence). CDR3 length: 13 amino acids. CDR3 protein: CAARRDTSYEQYF. CDR3 coding DNA: TGTGCCGCCAGACGGGACACCTCCTACGAGCAGTACTTC. The full variable domain, with the rest looked up from reference TRBV15 and TRBJ2-7, is DAMVIQNPRYQVTQFGKPVTLSCSQTLNHNVMYWYQQKSSQAPKLLFHYYDKDFNNEADTPDNFQSRRPNTSFCFLDIRSPGLGDTAMYLCAARRDTSYEQYFGPGTRLTVT.

The chain joins TRBV27 to TRBJ2-7; tentatively, D is TRBD1 (5 bases). Looked up from germline, CDR1 is MNHEY and CDR2 is SMNVEV (reference sequence). Trimming cost V 8 bases and J 3 bases, with 29 bases left between them. This CDR3 region has 18 residues. The CDR3 DNA reads as TGTGCCAGCTCCTCTAGGGGTATGACTCCCAGGCAGGGCTACGAGCAGTACTTC. This encodes CASSSRGMTPRQGYEQYF.

This clonotype came up many times. The rearrangement links TRBV2 to TRBJ2-2; maybe TRBD1 (6 bases). The CDR3 has 16 amino acids. Germline assignment: CDR1 SNHLY and CDR2 FYNNEI. V was clipped by 5 bases and J by 0 bases, with 13 bases between them. Written as DNA, the CDR3 is TGTGCCAGCAGTCTCGGACAGCCTGCGAACACCGGGGAGCTGTTTTTT. Its protein product is CASSLGQPANTGELFF.

This clonotype was picked up a small number of times. DNA of the CDR3: TGTGCCAGCAGTCTCACCGGACTAGCGGTAAAAGAGACCCAGTACTTC. Encoded protein: CASSLTGLAVKETQYF. This chain uses TRBV12-3 or TRBV12-4 with TRBJ2-5; 10 bases match TRBD2. With 5 bases clipped from V and 3 bases from J, the junction kept 9 bases outside the gene matches. The CDR3 has 16 residues.

This chain connects TRBV18 to TRBJ2-3, with 10 bases identical to TRBD2. Trimming cost V 2 bases and J 7 bases; bases outside gene matches: 6. This CDR3 contains 15 residues. The germline CDR1 and CDR2 sequences are KGHSH and LQKENI. CDR3 DNA sequence: TGTGCCAGCTCACCAAGTCCTAGCGGGGGATATACGCAGTATTTT. The encoded protein is CASSPSPSGGYTQYF. Together with reference TRBV18 and TRBJ2-3, the CDR3 gives the full variable domain: NAGVMQNPRHLVRRRGQEARLRCSPMKGHSHVYWYRQLPEEGLKFMVYLQKENIIDESGMPKERFSAEFPKEGPSILRIQQVVRGDSAAYFCASSPSPSGGYTQYFGPGTRLTVL.

The V gene is TRBV7-3, the J gene TRBJ2-3, with 14 bases that match TRBD2. The CDR3 runs 19 residues. The germline CDR1 and CDR2 sequences are SGHTA and FQGTGA. Germline trimming cut 2 bases from V and 9 bases from J; bases unmatched to any gene: 16. The CDR3 nucleotides read TGTGCCAGCAGCTTAGTCCCGGGACTAGCGGGGGACACTAGGGGCACGCAGTATTTT. Translation gives CASSLVPGLAGDTRGTQYF.

This clonotype was counted a few times. V usage is TRBV20-1 and J usage is TRBJ2-4; tentatively, D is TRBD2 (5 bases). Looked up from germline, CDR1 is DFQATT and CDR2 is SNEGSKA (reference sequence). V was cut by 7 bases and J by 1 base, with 11 bases left in between. This CDR3 has 13 residues. The CDR3 DNA sequence: TGCAGTGGGGAGTCGGGGGCCAAAAACATTCAGTACTTC. It translates to CSGESGAKNIQYF.

There are many counts of this clonotype. The chain has TRBV28 and TRBJ1-3; 7 positions agree with TRBD1. V gave up 8 bases and J gave up 2 bases; unmatched junction bases: 12. Germline V gene lookup returns CDR1 MDHEN and CDR2 SYDVKM. This CDR3 spans 16 amino acids. CDR3 protein: CASGLPGQLAGNTIYF. The DNA of the CDR3 is TGTGCCAGCGGGCTACCGGGACAGTTGGCTGGAAACACCATATATTTT.

The table lists this clonotype with a few counts. The chain carries TRBV12-5 and TRBJ2-2, with D possibly being TRBD2 (6 bases). In germline, CDR1 is LGHNT, CDR2 FRNRAP. The CDR3 extends over 14 amino acids. Trimming stripped 6 bases from V and 1 base from J, with 9 bases between. Here the CDR3 DNA reads TGTGCTAGTGGCTTCGGGGGGAACACCGGGGAGCTGTTTTTT. Encoded protein: CASGFGGNTGELFF.

This clonotype has at least ten counts. The chain employs TRBV6-5 and TRBJ2-1; D gene ambiguous. In germline, CDR1 is MNHEY, CDR2 SVGAGI. CDR3 length: 12 residues. The V end was cut by 4 bases, the J end by 16 bases, with 17 bases between. This chain's CDR3 is CASSSPPQGPFF. DNA of the CDR3: TGTGCCAGCAGTTCCCCGCCGCAAGGACCCTTCTTC.

The rearrangement uses TRBV12-3 or TRBV12-4 and TRBJ2-1; D possibly matches TRBD1 or TRBD2 (5 bases each). Trimming pared 5 bases from V and 10 bases from J, leaving 12 bases between. This CDR3 has 12 amino acids. CDR3 coding DNA: TGTGCCAGCAGTCTGGGGGATCGGGAGCAGTTCTTC. Encoded protein: CASSLGDREQFF.

This clonotype was seen at least ten times. The chain recombines TRBV15 with TRBJ2-7, with D uncertain. V shed 1 base and J shed 3 bases, with 10 bases lying between them. CDR1 and CDR2 (germline): LNHNV, YYDKDF (reference sequence). The CDR3 has 14 amino acids. CDR3 sequence reads: CATSRGIIGYEQYF. DNA of the CDR3: TGTGCCACCAGCAGAGGAATAATCGGCTACGAGCAGTACTTC.

Ten or more counts support this clonotype. The rearrangement joins TRBV27 to TRBJ2-1; D call uncertain. V dropped 3 bases and J dropped 4 bases, with 13 bases sitting between them. Per the germline V gene, CDR1 is MNHEY and CDR2 is SMNVEV (reference sequence). The CDR3 totals 15 residues. The DNA of the CDR3 is TGTGCCAGCAGTTTCCGGGCCACTGAGTACAATGAGCAGTTCTTC. Translated: CASSFRATEYNEQFF.

This sequence joins TRBV2 and TRBJ2-7; D possibly corresponds to TRBD2 (7 bases). Trimming took off 10 bases at V and 0 bases at J, with 13 bases between the two ends. This CDR3 is 13 amino acids long. Germline V gene data show CDR1 as SNHLY and CDR2 as FYNNEI. In DNA, the CDR3 is TGTGCCATCAGGGGACTATCCTCCTACGAGCAGTACTTC. This sequence encodes CAIRGLSSYEQYF.